This paragraph reports one TCR beta chain. As yet, its antigen is unknown. This may stem from a read error, because a much larger clone lies one nucleotide away. These data come from a study of post-analysis software for immune sequencing data. cDNA libraries for TCR beta contained unique molecular identifiers. MiXCR, run by TCRdb on the PCR reads, gives a single entry per CDR3 protein. Of hundreds of thousands of distinct CDR3 sequences in the sample, 25% to 30% were seen once. CDR1 SGHTA and CDR2 FQGNSA come from the germline V gene. The CDR3 consists of 12 residues. J gave up 2 bases and V 8 bases, and 1 base lay outside the gene matches. Study outcomes and limitations: Compared with controls, patients had more of roughly five TRBV segments, including TRBV5-6, TRBV5-1 and TRBV20-1.

The specimen was blood. The chain has TRBV7-2 and TRBJ2-7, with TRBD1 identical over 9 bases. This clonotype originated in a girl under 18 with multiple sclerosis. The DNA for the CDR3 is TGTGCCAGCTGGACAGGGGCCTACGAGCAGTACTTC. This encodes CASWTGAYEQYF.